This T cell receptor beta chain was sequenced during a study of shared clonotypes between healthy human individuals. This clone is a singleton in its sample. For every subset, genomic DNA was evenly distributed across several immunoSEQ plates. The data were produced by immunoSEQ multiplex PCR, yet TCRdb's version contains in-frame clones alone and is incomplete. The sample has about 1.4 million clones; approximately 96% are singletons. Germline CDR1 and CDR2: SNHLY and FYNNEI. CDR3 length: 15 amino acids. Trimming cost V 5 bases and J 4 bases; bases outside gene matches: 8. This TCR was recovered from a man aged 25-45 years in good health. The sample consisted of naive CD4+ T cells sorted from blood. Subset noted: CD45RA+ positively selected. V gene TRBV2 combines with J gene TRBJ2-5, with 9 bases matching TRBD1. CDR3 sequence: CASSTDRGWGETQYF. The CDR3 nucleotides read TGTGCCAGCAGTACGGACAGGGGCTGGGGAGAGACCCAGTACTTC.